Listed below are T cell receptor beta chains from one sample, sequenced in a study of monozygotic twins with inflammatory bowel disease. Reanalyzing the 5' RACE reads, TCRdb keeps one entry per CDR3 protein, without DNA. The sample spans some 400,000 distinct CDR3 sequences; the ten largest clones claim 2% to 3%. The source material was blood. The receptor source for this set is a human donor with ulcerative colitis or Crohn's disease, or a healthy co-twin of an affected twin (not recorded which). Each CDR3 is given with its conserved first and last residue.

v_gene	j_gene	CDR3aa
TRBV18	TRBJ1-1	CASSLSSDSLNTEAFF
TRBV24-1	TRBJ1-2	CATSAGTGYGYTF
TRBV7-2	TRBJ1-6	CASSTNDRIQPLHF
TRBV5-1	TRBJ2-5	CASSSTSGGAEETQYF
TRBV6-1	TRBJ2-6	CASSTGTSSSGANVLTF
TRBV2	TRBJ2-1	CASSEGGLKSMRQFF
TRBV3-1	TRBJ2-5	CASSRPLAGGWETQYF
TRBV7-9	TRBJ1-4	CASSYMGTNEKLFF
TRBV7-9	TRBJ1-4	CASSPSALNEKLFF
TRBV7-8	TRBJ2-6	CASSSIIKRSGANVLTF
TRBV9	TRBJ2-2	CASSRDGTSHGELFF
TRBV6-1	TRBJ1-5	CASRGSQFSNQPQHF
TRBV20-1	TRBJ2-7	CSAPGWGSFYEQYF
TRBV5-1	TRBJ2-3	CASSLMDRGGSDTQYF
TRBV30	TRBJ1-2	CAWGYRDSATGGYTF
TRBV5-1	TRBJ2-1	CASSLASGLYNEQFF
TRBV30	TRBJ2-2	CAWSPTGLFSGELFF
TRBV6-5	TRBJ2-1	CASSGTGGFEQFF
TRBV4-1	TRBJ1-5	CASSQDRGTGQPQHF
TRBV20-1	TRBJ2-5	CSAPDRGWETQYF
TRBV20-1	TRBJ2-5	CSARGVESDTQYF
TRBV6-1	TRBJ2-7	CASSDRVYEQYF
TRBV7-9	TRBJ2-7	CASTGLAPGLEQYF
TRBV24-1	TRBJ1-1	CATRARQNTEAFF
TRBV25-1	TRBJ2-1	CASSGSTGLPGGNEQFF
TRBV30	TRBJ2-7	CAWEINRGYEQYF
TRBV6-1	TRBJ2-3	CASWTSGGGDTQYF
TRBV10-3	TRBJ2-5	CAITSRAQETQYF
TRBV9	TRBJ1-6	CASSKTNSPLHF
TRBV12-3/TRBV12-4	TRBJ1-4	CASSTRTATNEKLFF
TRBV19	TRBJ2-5	CASSMQAGGSWETQYF
TRBV5-4	TRBJ1-1	CASSIQASSTEAFF
TRBV7-2	TRBJ1-4	CASSLSGMRGRYEKLFF
TRBV20-1	TRBJ2-1	CSASGTDYEQFF
TRBV7-9	TRBJ1-4	CASSATGNGVTNEKLFF
TRBV5-6	TRBJ2-2	CASSSGLAGYTGELFF
TRBV18	TRBJ2-6	CASSPPGQGSSSGANVLTF
TRBV4-3	TRBJ2-2	CASSPEGLANTGELFF
TRBV20-1	TRBJ2-1	CSARETGRGIRDEQFF